This T cell receptor beta chain derives from a study of cytomegalovirus exposure and HLA in healthy donors. Germline V gene lookup returns CDR1 MNHEY and CDR2 SMNVEV (reference sequence). V was clipped by 7 bases and J by 6 bases; unmatched bases: 2. This CDR3 has 13 amino acids. Donors came from a validation cohort of fewer than 150 subjects, distinct from the first 666-subject cohort. Assay: immunoSEQ multiplex PCR; the TCRdb copy retains only in-frame clones and omits some. The data hold roughly 250,000 clones, with 90% observed a single time. Comment on this clone: Its antigen remains unknown.

Findings and caveats of the study: Reported performance of the classifier showed diagnosis of cytomegalovirus status with high specificity and sensitivity. In vitro, three CMV-associated chains proved specific for CMV antigens. Subsequent analysis of the 120 or so validation repertoires found a tendency for first-cohort TCR clusters to co-occur.

The chain carries TRBV27 and TRBJ2-2; TRBD2 aligns across 10 bases. The clonotype was recovered from a woman aged 18 to 35 in good health and CMV-seronegative. Source material: PBMCs. Written as DNA, the CDR3 is TGTGCCAGCAAGCGGGGGGGCCCCGGGGAGCTGTTTTTT. Translated, it gives CASKRGGPGELFF.